Presented here are 25 T cell receptor beta chains from one specimen sequenced in a study of graft-versus-host responses after intestinal transplantation. These receptors' antigens are unknown. Profiled with immunoSEQ multiplex PCR; TCRdb holds only in-frame clones, not every one. This sample has about 90,000 clones, with over 90% found just once. The source was unstimulated CD4+ T cells sorted from spleen or lymph node cells, collected before transplant. These receptors all stem from a human donor who was the organ donor for an intestinal transplant.

This chain uses TRBV27 with TRBJ2-5; 10 bases line up with TRBD2. Germline V gene lookup returns CDR1 MNHEY and CDR2 SMNVEV (reference sequence). Trimming at V came to 6 bases and at J to 2 bases, leaving 6 bases not matched to a gene. The CDR3 is 15 amino acids. CDR3 in DNA: TGTGCCAGCAGAGTACTAGCGGGGCTACAAGAGACCCAGTACTTC. Its translation: CASRVLAGLQETQYF.

The chain links TRBV5-4 to TRBJ2-3; TRBD2 is a possible D gene (5 bases). This CDR3 has 13 amino acids. Deletions cut 7 bases from V and 9 bases from J, with 18 bases between. Germline CDR1 reads SGHNT; CDR2 reads YYREEE (reference sequence). CDR3: CASGDLSQRTQYF. The CDR3 DNA follows: TGTGCCAGCGGGGATTTAAGCCAGCGGACGCAGTATTTT.

This chain links TRBV6-6 with TRBJ2-7, with D unresolved. Germline assignment: CDR1 MNHNY and CDR2 SVGAGI (reference sequence). V lost 5 bases, J lost 2 bases, and 16 bases lay in between. This CDR3 is built from 15 residues. In DNA, the CDR3 is TGTGCCAGCAGTCTTGTGGTGAACGGCGCCTACGAGCAGTACTTC. Translated, it gives CASSLVVNGAYEQYF.

The chain carries TRBV28 and TRBJ2-7; 8 nucleotides line up with TRBD1. This CDR3 region has 15 residues. Trimming at V came to 4 bases and at J to 2 bases, leaving 7 bases not matched to a gene. Germline CDR1 and CDR2: MDHEN and SYDVKM. CDR3 amino acids: CASSSGQGNAYEQYF. The CDR3 DNA reads TGTGCCAGCAGTTCCGGACAGGGAAACGCCTACGAGCAGTACTTC.

This clone was seen only once. This chain joins TRBV6-6 and TRBJ2-1; 8 bases match TRBD1. The CDR3 consists of 16 residues. V was clipped by 0 bases and J by 8 bases; unmatched bases: 9. Per the germline V gene, CDR1 is MNHNY and CDR2 is SVGAGI (reference sequence). The CDR3, as DNA: TGTGCCAGCAGTTACTCCTCGGCAGGGGGCAAGGATGAGCAGTTCTTC. Encoded protein: CASSYSSAGGKDEQFF.

The chain is built from TRBV9 and TRBJ1-1, with 7 bases lining up with TRBD1. Germline CDR1 SGDLS, CDR2 YYNGEE. V dropped 3 bases and J dropped 4; count of bases not matched to a gene: 9. CDR3 length: 15 amino acids. CDR3 bases: TGTGCCAGCAGCGATCGACAGGGAATAACCACTGAAGCTTTCTTT. Translated: CASSDRQGITTEAFF.

This chain uses TRBV19 with TRBJ1-4; D perhaps matches TRBD1 (5 bases). Germline CDR1 and CDR2: LNHDA and SQIVND (reference sequence). This CDR3 has 14 amino acids. Trimming removed 4 bases at V and 6 bases at J, with 12 bases between. The DNA for the CDR3 is TGTGCCAGTAGTAGATCAGGGATCGATGAAAAACTGTTTTTT. Its translation is CASSRSGIDEKLFF.

V gene TRBV7-9 combines with J gene TRBJ2-7; no clear D. Germline CDR1 SEHNR, CDR2 FQNEAQ (reference sequence). V was cut by 6 bases and J by 2 bases, with 8 bases left in between. The CDR3 is made up of 12 amino acids. This CDR3 reads CASRDTTYEQYF. The CDR3 DNA follows: TGTGCCAGCAGGGATACTACCTACGAGCAGTACTTC.

The chain employs TRBV28 and TRBJ1-6; possible D gene TRBD1, 6 bases. The CDR3 covers 14 residues. Germline CDR1 reads MDHEN; CDR2 reads SYDVKM. Trimming took off 3 bases at V and 8 bases at J, with 11 bases between the two ends. The CDR3 is CASSFPGQYSPLHF. The DNA for the CDR3 is TGTGCCAGCAGTTTTCCTGGACAGTATTCACCCCTCCACTTT.

The rearrangement joins TRBV28 to TRBJ2-1; D is unresolved. The CDR3 runs to 12 residues. Trimming cost V 6 bases and J 8 bases, with 11 bases left between them. CDR1 and CDR2 from the germline V gene are MDHEN and SYDVKM. The chain's CDR3 is CASSSWIYEQFF. CDR3 nucleotides: TGTGCCAGCAGCTCCTGGATTTATGAGCAGTTCTTC.

The rearrangement joins TRBV10-3 to TRBJ2-2; D unclear. This CDR3 spans 16 amino acids. CDR1 and CDR2 (germline): ENHRY, SYGVKD. The V end lost 0 bases, the J end lost 7 bases, and 15 bases lay between the germline ends. The CDR3 DNA reads as TGTGCCATCAGTGAGTCGCCCATCAGCACTGACGGGGAGCTGTTTTTT. Protein: CAISESPISTDGELFF.

The gene calls are TRBV11-1 and TRBJ1-2, with a weak D call TRBD1 (5 bases). The CDR3 spans 12 residues. V was trimmed by 6 bases and J by 7 bases, leaving 12 bases between them. Germline V gives CDR1 SGHAT, CDR2 FQDESV (reference sequence). The chain's CDR3 is CASSQPQGGYTF. CDR3 DNA: TGTGCCAGCAGTCAACCGCAGGGTGGCTACACCTTC.

V is TRBV25-1 and J is TRBJ1-1; weak D call: TRBD1 (5 bases). Trimming left V 4 bases short and J 7 bases short, with 16 bases between. CDR3 length: 14 residues. Germline V lookup: CDR1 MGHDK, CDR2 SYGVNS. The CDR3 DNA sequence: TGTGCCAGCAGTGTCGACGGGACCGCGGGTGAAGCTTTCTTT. Protein product: CASSVDGTAGEAFF.

V is TRBV9 and J is TRBJ2-1, with 9 bases aligning to TRBD1. V shed 4 bases and J 7 bases; nucleotides not matched to a gene: 6. This CDR3 region has 14 residues. Germline V CDR1 and CDR2: SGDLS, YYNGEE. CDR3 protein: CASSLTGGLNEQFF. Written as DNA, the CDR3 is TGTGCCAGCAGCCTCACAGGGGGCTTGAATGAGCAGTTCTTC.

The count of this clone is one. The CDR3 sequence: CASSLRRDQPQHF. CDR3 nucleotide sequence: TGTGCCAGCAGCTTGCGCAGGGATCAGCCCCAGCATTTT. This chain links TRBV7-2 with TRBJ1-5, with a possible D match to TRBD1 (5 bases). The CDR3 has 13 residues. V was trimmed by 3 bases and J by 5 bases, leaving 8 bases between them. Germline CDR1 reads SGHTA; CDR2 reads FQGNSA.

The chain is built from TRBV27 and TRBJ1-2, with 7 bases matching TRBD1. From germline, CDR1 is MNHEY and CDR2 SMNVEV (reference sequence). Losses at the gene ends were 2 bases for V and 0 bases for J; bases not matched to a gene: 3. This CDR3 is 15 amino acids long. The CDR3 nucleotides read TGTGCCAGCAGTTTAACCGGGACAGCTAACTATGGCTACACCTTC. Translation: CASSLTGTANYGYTF.

This rearrangement joins TRBV20-1 to TRBJ1-1; D unresolved. V shed 5 bases and J shed 7 bases, with 11 bases lying between them. CDR1 is DFQATT, CDR2 SNEGSKA, per germline (reference sequence). The CDR3 has 11 residues. CDR3 sequence (DNA): TGCAGTGCTGGGGAGGGCAATGAAGCTTTCTTT. It translates to CSAGEGNEAFF.

The chain combines TRBV4-1 with TRBJ2-7; 8 bases map to TRBD1. Germline values: CDR1 MGHRA, CDR2 YSYEKL. The CDR3 is 17 residues long. The junction had 13 bases not matched to a gene; V was cut back by 2 bases and J by 4 bases. The CDR3 loop is CASSQRVPGQAFYEQYF. For the CDR3, the DNA is TGCGCCAGCAGCCAACGTGTCCCGGGACAGGCCTTTTACGAGCAGTACTTC.

This chain links TRBV19 with TRBJ1-2; D unresolved. The CDR3 consists of 12 residues. V was pared by 1 base and J by 3 bases, with 3 bases between. Germline assignment: CDR1 LNHDA and CDR2 SQIVND (reference sequence). CDR3 DNA sequence: TGTGCCAGTAGTATAGGTGACTATGGCTACACCTTC. It specifies CASSIGDYGYTF.

The V gene is TRBV4-1, the J gene TRBJ2-5; 7 bases match TRBD1. This CDR3 has 18 residues. Germline CDR1 reads MGHRA; CDR2 reads YSYEKL. V lost 0 bases to trimming and J lost 3 bases; unmatched junction nucleotides: 13. The CDR3 reads CASSQDLFVGGRKETQYF. CDR3 nucleotide sequence: TGCGCCAGCAGCCAAGATCTATTTGTAGGGGGCAGGAAAGAGACCCAGTACTTC.

V usage is TRBV2 and J usage is TRBJ1-5, with D possibly being TRBD1 (6 bases). V was pared by 6 bases and J by 3 bases, with 12 bases between. The length of the CDR3 is 14 residues. Germline lookup yields CDR1 SNHLY and CDR2 FYNNEI. The CDR3 DNA reads as TGTGCCAGCAGCCTCGGACAGTCCAATCAGCCCCAGCATTTT. It yields the protein CASSLGQSNQPQHF.

V usage is TRBV7-9 and J usage is TRBJ2-1; D may be TRBD2 (5 bases). The CDR3 has 13 residues. V lost 4 bases and J 6 bases, leaving 10 bases between the germline ends. CDR1 is SEHNR, CDR2 FQNEAQ, per germline (reference sequence). The CDR3 reads CASSSRDRNEQFF. The CDR3 DNA reads TGTGCCAGCAGCTCGAGGGATCGCAATGAGCAGTTCTTC.

The chain recombines TRBV9 with TRBJ1-1, with 7 bases identical to TRBD1. Germline V CDR1 and CDR2: SGDLS, YYNGEE. The V segment lost 5 bases and the J segment 0 bases; nucleotides outside the gene matches: 7. The CDR3 is made up of 15 amino acids. The CDR3 DNA reads as TGTGCCAGCAGTAGACAGGGCACTCTGAACACTGAAGCTTTCTTT. Protein: CASSRQGTLNTEAFF.

This chain links TRBV5-1 with TRBJ1-4; 9 positions agree with TRBD1. Germline assignment: CDR1 SGHRS and CDR2 YFSETQ. Trimming took 4 bases from V and 5 from J; bases not matched to a gene: 6. The CDR3 has 15 residues. The CDR3 DNA sequence: TGCGCCAGCAGCCCGTGGACAGGGGAAAATGAAAAACTGTTTTTT. Protein: CASSPWTGENEKLFF.

The rearrangement links TRBV29-1 to TRBJ2-5; 10 bases match TRBD1. The CDR3 is 12 residues long. Germline-derived CDR1 and CDR2 are SQVTM and ANQGSEA. Germline trimming cut 4 bases from V and 4 bases from J; bases unmatched to any gene: 0. In nucleotides, the CDR3 is TGCAGCGTTGGGACAGGGGGAGAGACCCAGTACTTC. Encoded protein: CSVGTGGETQYF.